This T cell receptor beta chain stems from a study of blood T cell repertoires in COVID-19. Across the whole study: The samples span acute and convalescent COVID-19 from the United States, Italy and Spain. Sources were T cells, B-cell-depleted T cells, or PBMCs; the material itself was cDNA or gDNA.

The CDR3 is 16 amino acids. Germline V gene lookup returns CDR1 SGHTA and CDR2 FQGNSA. V lost 4 bases to trimming and J lost 1 base, with 14 bases between them. Methods used by the authors: Nucleated cell counts were estimated from reference gene primer amplification. Libraries were prepared by immunoSEQ multiplex PCR; TCRdb keeps only in-frame clonotypes and omits some of them. D and trimming were read from the DNA, whereas the V and J calls and clone size are those reported in that table. The sample yields roughly 250,000 clones, nearly 90% seen once. The sequence was collected from a woman aged 40 to 49 who had recovered from COVID-19. The V and J genes are TRBV7-2 and TRBJ1-3; D possibly corresponds to TRBD1 (5 bases). Sequenced material: peripheral blood. As DNA, the CDR3 is TGTGCCAGCAGCTCCCTGGGGGGAGCGTCTGGAAACACCATATATTTT. This translates into CASSSLGGASGNTIYF.